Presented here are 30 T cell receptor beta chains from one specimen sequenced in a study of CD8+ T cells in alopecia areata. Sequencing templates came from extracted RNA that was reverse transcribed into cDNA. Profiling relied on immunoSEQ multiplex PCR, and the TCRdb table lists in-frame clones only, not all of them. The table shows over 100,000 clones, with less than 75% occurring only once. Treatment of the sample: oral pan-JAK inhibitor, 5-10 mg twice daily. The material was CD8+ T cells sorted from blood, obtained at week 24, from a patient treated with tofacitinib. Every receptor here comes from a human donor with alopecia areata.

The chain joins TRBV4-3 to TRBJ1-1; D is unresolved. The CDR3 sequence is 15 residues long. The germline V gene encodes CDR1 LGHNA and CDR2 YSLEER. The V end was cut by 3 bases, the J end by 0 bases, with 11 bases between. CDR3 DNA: TGCGCCAGCAGCCACGGTCGGGGTTTGAACACTGAAGCTTTCTTT. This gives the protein CASSHGRGLNTEAFF.

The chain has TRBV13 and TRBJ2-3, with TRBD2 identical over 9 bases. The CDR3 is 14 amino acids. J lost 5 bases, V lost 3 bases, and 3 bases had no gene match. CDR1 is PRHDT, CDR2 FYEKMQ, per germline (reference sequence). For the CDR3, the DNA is TGTGCCAGCAGCTTCTCTAGCGGGGTAGATACGCAGTATTTT. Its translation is CASSFSSGVDTQYF.

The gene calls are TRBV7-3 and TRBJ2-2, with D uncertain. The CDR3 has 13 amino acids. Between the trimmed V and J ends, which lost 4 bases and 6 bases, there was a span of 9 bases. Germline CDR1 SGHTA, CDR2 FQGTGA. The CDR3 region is CASSSSRAGELFF. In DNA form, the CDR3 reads TGTGCCAGCAGCTCATCTAGAGCCGGGGAGCTGTTTTTT.

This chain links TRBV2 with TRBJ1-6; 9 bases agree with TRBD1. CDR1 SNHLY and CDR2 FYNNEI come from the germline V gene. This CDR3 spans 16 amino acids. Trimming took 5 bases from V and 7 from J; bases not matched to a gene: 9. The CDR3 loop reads CASSLTGGGRNSPLHF. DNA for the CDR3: TGTGCCAGCAGTTTGACAGGGGGTGGGCGGAATTCACCCCTCCACTTT.

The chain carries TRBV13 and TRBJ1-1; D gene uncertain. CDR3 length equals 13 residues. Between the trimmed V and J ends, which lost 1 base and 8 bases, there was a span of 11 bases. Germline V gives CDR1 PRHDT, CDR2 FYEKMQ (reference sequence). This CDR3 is CASSLESRTEAFF. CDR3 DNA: TGTGCCAGCAGCTTAGAGAGTAGGACCGAAGCTTTCTTT.

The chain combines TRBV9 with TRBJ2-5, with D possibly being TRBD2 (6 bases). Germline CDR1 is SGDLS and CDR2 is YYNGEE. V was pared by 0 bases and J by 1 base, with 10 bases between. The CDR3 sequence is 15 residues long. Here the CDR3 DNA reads TGTGCCAGCAGCGTAGTAACCGGGGGCCAAGAGACCCAGTACTTC. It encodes CASSVVTGGQETQYF.

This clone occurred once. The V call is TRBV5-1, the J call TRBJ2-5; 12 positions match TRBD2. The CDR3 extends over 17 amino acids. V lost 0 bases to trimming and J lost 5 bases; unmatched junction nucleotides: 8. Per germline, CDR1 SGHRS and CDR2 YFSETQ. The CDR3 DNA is TGCGCCAGCAGCTTGGCGCTAGCGGGGGGGCTGACGGAGACCCAGTACTTC. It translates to CASSLALAGGLTETQYF. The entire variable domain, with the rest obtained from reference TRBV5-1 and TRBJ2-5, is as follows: KAGVTQTPRYLIKTRGQQVTLSCSPISGHRSVSWYQQTPGQGLQFLFEYFSETQRNKGNFPGRFSGRQFSNSRSEMNVSTLELGDSALYLCASSLALAGGLTETQYFGPGTRLLVL.

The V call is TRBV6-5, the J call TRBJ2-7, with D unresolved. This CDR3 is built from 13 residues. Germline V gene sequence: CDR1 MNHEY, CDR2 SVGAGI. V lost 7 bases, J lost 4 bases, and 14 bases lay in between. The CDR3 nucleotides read TGTGCCAGCATGGGTGACATGAGGTACGAGCAGTACTTC. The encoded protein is CASMGDMRYEQYF.

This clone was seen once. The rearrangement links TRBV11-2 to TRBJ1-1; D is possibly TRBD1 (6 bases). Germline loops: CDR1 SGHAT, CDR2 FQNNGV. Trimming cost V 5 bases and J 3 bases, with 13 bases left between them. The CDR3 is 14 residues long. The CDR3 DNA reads TGTGCCAGCAGCCTTAGGAGGGGGGACACTGAAGCTTTCTTT. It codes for CASSLRRGDTEAFF.

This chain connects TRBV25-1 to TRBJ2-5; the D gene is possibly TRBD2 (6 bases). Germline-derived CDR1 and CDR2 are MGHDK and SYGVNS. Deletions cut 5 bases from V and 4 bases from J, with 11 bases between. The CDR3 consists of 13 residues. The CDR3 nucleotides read TGTGCCAGCAGTCGCAGGGAGGTAGAGACCCAGTACTTC. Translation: CASSRREVETQYF.

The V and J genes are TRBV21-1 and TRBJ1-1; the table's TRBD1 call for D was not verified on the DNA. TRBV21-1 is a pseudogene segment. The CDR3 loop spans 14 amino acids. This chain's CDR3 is CASSARQGVAEAFF. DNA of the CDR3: TGTGCCAGCAGCGCCCGACAGGGGGTGGCTGAAGCTTTCTTT.

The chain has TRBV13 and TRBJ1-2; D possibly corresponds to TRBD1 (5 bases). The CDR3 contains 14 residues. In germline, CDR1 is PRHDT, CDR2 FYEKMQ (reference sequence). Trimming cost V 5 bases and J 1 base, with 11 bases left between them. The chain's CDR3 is CASSPSGLNYGYTF. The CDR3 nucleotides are TGTGCCAGCAGCCCCTCGGGACTTAACTATGGCTACACCTTC.

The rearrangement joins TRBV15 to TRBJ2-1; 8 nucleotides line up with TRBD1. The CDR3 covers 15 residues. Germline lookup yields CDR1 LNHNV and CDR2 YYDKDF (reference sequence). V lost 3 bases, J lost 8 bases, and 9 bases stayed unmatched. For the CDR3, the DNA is TGTGCCACCAGCAGGGACAGGGCGGAATACGATGAGCAGTTCTTC. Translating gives CATSRDRAEYDEQFF.

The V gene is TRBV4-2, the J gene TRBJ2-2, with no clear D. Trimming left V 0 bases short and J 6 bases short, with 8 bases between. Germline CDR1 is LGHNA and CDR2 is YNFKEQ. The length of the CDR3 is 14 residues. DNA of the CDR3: TGTGCCAGCAGCCAAGAAGGGTCGGCCGGGGAGCTGTTTTTT. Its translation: CASSQEGSAGELFF.

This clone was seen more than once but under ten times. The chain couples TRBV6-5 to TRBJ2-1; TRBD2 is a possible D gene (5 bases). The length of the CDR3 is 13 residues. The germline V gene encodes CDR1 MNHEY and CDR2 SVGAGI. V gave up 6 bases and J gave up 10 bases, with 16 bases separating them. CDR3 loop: CASSPLGPGEQFF. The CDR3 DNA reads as TGTGCCAGCAGCCCTTTAGGACCGGGGGAGCAGTTCTTC.

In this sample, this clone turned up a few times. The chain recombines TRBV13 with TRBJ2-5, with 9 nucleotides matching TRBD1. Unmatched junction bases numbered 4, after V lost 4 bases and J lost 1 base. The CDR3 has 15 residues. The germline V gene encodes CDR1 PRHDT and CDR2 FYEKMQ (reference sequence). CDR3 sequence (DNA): TGTGCCAGCAGCTCTCCGACAGGGGGCCAAGAGACCCAGTACTTC. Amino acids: CASSSPTGGQETQYF.

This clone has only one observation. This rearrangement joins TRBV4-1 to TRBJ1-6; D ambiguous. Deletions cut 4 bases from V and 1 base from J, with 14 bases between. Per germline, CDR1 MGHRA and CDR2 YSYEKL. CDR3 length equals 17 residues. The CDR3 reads CASSLRGSGSYNSPLHF. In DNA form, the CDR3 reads TGCGCCAGCAGCCTCCGAGGGTCCGGGTCCTATAATTCACCCCTCCACTTT.

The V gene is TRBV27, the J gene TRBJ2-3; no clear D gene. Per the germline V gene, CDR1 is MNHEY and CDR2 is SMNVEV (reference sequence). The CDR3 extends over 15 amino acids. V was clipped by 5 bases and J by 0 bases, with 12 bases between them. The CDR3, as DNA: TGTGCCAGCAGTGACTCAGTCGGTAGCACAGATACGCAGTATTTT. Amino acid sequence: CASSDSVGSTDTQYF.

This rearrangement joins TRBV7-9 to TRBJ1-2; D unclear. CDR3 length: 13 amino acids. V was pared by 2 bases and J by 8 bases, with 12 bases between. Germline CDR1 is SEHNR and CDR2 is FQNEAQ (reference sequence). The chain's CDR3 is CASSLSEGGGYTF. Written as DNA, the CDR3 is TGTGCCAGCAGCTTATCCGAGGGAGGCGGCTACACCTTC.

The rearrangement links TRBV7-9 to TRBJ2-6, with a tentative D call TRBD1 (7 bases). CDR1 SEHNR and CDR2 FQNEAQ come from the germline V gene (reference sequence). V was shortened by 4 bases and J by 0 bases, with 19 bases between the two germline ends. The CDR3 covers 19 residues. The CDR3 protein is CASSSSGTATSSGANVLTF. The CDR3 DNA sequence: TGTGCCAGCAGCTCGTCCGGGACAGCGACTAGCTCTGGGGCCAACGTCCTGACTTTC.

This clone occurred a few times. Here the CDR3 DNA reads TGCAGCGTTGAAGTGTCGGGGGGCCGCTCCTACGAGCAGTACTTC. Translation gives CSVEVSGGRSYEQYF. The rearrangement joins TRBV29-1 to TRBJ2-7, with D perhaps matching TRBD2 (7 bases). The germline gives CDR1 SQVTM, CDR2 ANQGSEA. CDR3 length: 15 residues. Trimming stripped 1 base from V and 0 bases from J, with 13 bases between.

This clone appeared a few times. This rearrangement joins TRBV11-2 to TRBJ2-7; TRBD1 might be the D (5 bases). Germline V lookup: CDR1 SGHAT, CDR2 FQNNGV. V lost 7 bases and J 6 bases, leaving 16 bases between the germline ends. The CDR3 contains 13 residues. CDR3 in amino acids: CASTSGLMVEQYF. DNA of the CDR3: TGTGCCAGCACTTCAGGGTTGATGGTCGAGCAGTACTTC.

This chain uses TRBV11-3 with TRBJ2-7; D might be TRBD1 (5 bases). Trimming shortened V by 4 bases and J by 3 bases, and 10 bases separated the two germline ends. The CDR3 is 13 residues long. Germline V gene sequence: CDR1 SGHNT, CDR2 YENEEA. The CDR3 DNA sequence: TGTGCCAGCAGCTCGAATCAGGGCTACGAGCAGTACTTC. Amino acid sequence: CASSSNQGYEQYF.

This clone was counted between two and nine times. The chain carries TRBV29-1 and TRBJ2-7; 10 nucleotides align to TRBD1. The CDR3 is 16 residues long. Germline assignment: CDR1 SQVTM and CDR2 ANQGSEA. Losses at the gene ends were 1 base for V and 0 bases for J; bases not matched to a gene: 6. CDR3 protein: CSVEGWTGGTSYEQYF. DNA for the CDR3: TGCAGCGTTGAAGGCTGGACAGGGGGTACCTCCTACGAGCAGTACTTC.

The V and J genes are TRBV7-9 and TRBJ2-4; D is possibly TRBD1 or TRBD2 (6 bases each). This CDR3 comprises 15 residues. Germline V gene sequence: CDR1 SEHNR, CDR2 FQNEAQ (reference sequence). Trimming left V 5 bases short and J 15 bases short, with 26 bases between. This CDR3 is CASSQGGGKPSPGYF. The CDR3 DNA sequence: TGTGCCAGCAGCCAAGGAGGGGGGAAGCCATCCCCCGGGTACTTC.

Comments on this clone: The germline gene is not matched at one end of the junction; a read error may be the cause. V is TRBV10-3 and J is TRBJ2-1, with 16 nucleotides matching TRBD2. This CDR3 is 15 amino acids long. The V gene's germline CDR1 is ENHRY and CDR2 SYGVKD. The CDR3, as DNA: TGTGCCAGCAGTGGGACTAGCGGGGGGGCCAATGAGCAGTTCTTC. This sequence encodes CASSGTSGGANEQFF.

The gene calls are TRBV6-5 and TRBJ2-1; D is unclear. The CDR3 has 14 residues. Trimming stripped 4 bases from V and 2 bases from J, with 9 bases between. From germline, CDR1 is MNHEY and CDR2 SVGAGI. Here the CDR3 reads CASSSVNPYNEQFF. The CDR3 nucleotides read TGTGCCAGCAGTTCAGTAAACCCCTACAATGAGCAGTTCTTC.

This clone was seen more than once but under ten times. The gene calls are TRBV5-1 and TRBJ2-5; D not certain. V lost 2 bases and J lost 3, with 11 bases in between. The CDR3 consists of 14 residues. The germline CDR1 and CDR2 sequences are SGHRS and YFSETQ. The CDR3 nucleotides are TGCGCCAGCAGCTTCCTCTCCTTAAAAGAGACCCAGTACTTC. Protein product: CASSFLSLKETQYF.

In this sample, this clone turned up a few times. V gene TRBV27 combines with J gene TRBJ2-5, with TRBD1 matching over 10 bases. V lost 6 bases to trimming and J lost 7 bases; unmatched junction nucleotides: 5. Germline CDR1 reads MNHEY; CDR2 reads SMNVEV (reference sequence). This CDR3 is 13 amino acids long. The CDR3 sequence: CASSGTGEATQYF. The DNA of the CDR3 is TGTGCCAGCAGCGGGACAGGGGAGGCGACCCAGTACTTC.

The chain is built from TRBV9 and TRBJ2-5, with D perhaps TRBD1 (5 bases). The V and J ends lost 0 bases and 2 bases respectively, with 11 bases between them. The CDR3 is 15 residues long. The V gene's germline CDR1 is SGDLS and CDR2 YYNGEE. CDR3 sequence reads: CASSVEAGWQETQYF. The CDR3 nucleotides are TGTGCCAGCAGCGTAGAGGCAGGGTGGCAAGAGACCCAGTACTTC.